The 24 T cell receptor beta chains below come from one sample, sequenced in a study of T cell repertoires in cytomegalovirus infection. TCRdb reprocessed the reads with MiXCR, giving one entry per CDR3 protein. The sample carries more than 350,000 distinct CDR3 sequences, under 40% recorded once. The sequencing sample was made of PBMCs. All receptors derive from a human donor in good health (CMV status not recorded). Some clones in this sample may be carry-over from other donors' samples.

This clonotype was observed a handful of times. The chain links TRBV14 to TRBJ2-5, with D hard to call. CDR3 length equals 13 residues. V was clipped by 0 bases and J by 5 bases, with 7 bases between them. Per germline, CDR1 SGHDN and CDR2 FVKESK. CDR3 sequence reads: CASSQENFETQYF. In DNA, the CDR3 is TGTGCCAGCAGCCAAGAGAACTTCGAGACCCAGTACTTC.

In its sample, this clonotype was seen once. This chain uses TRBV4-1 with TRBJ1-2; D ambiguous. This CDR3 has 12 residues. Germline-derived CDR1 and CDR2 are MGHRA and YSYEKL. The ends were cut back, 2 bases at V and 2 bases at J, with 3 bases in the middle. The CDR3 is CASSQRNYGYTF. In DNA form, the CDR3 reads TGCGCCAGCAGCCAAAGAAACTATGGCTACACCTTC.

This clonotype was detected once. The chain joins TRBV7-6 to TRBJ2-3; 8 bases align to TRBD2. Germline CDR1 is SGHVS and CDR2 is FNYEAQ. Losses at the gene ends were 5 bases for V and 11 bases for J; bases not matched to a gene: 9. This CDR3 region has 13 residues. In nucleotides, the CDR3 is TGTGCCAGCAGCACAGGACTAGCCGCTAAGCAGTATTTT. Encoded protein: CASSTGLAAKQYF.

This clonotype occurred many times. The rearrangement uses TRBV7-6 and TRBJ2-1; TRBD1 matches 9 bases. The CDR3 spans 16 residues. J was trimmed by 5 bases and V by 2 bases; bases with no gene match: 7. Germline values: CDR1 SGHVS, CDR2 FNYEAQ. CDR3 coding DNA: TGTGCCAGCAGCTTAAACCCGGGACAGGGAGACAATGAGCAGTTCTTC. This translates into CASSLNPGQGDNEQFF. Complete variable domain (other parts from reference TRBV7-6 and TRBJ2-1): GAGVSQSPRYKVTKRGQDVALRCDPISGHVSLYWYRQALGQGPEFLTYFNYEAQQDKSGLPNDRFSAERPEGSISTLTIQRTEQRDSAMYRCASSLNPGQGDNEQFFGPGTRLTVL.

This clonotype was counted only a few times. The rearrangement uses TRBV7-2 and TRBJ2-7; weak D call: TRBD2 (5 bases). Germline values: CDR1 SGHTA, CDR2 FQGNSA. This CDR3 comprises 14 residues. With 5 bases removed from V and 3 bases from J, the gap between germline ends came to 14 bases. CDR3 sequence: CASSTRTEYYEQYF. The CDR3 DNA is TGTGCCAGCAGCACCCGGACTGAATACTACGAGCAGTACTTC.

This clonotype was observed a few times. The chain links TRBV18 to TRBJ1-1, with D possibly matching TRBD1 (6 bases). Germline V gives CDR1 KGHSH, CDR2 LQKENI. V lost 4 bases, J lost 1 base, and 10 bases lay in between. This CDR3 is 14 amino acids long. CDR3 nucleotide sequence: TGTGCCAGCTCACGGGACATCGCGAACACTGAAGCTTTCTTT. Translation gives CASSRDIANTEAFF.

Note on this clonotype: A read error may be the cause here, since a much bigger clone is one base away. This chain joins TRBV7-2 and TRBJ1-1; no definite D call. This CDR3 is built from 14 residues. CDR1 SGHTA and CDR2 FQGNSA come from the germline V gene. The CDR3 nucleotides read TGTGCCAGCAGCTTAGCTTCCGGGAACACTGAAGATTTCTTT. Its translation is CASSLASGNTEDFF. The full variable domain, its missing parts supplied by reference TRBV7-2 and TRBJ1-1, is GAGVSQSPSNKVTEKGKDVELRCDPISGHTALYWYRQSLGQGLEFLIYFQGNSAPDKSGLPSDRFSAERTGGSVSTLTIQRTQQEDSAVYLCASSLASGNTEDFFGQGTRLTVV.

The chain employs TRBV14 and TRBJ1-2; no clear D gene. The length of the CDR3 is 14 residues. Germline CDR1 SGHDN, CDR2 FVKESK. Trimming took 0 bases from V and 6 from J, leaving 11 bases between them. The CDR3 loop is CASSQDSLVHGYTF. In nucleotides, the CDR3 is TGTGCCAGCAGCCAAGACAGCCTGGTTCATGGCTACACCTTC.

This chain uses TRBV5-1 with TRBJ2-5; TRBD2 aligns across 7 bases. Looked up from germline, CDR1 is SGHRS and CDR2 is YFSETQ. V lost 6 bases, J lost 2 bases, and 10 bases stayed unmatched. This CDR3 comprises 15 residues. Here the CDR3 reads CASTSRGTPQETQYF. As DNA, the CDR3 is TGCGCCAGCACTTCGCGGGGGACCCCTCAAGAGACCCAGTACTTC. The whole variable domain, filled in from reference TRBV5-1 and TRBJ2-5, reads KAGVTQTPRYLIKTRGQQVTLSCSPISGHRSVSWYQQTPGQGLQFLFEYFSETQRNKGNFPGRFSGRQFSNSRSEMNVSTLELGDSALYLCASTSRGTPQETQYFGPGTRLLVL.

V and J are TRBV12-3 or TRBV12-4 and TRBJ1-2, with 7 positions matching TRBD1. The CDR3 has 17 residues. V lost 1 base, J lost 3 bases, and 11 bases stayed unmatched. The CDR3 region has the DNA TGTGCCAGCAGTTTAGGCTCAGGGGGTGGTGTGGACTATGGCTACACCTTC. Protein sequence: CASSLGSGGGVDYGYTF.

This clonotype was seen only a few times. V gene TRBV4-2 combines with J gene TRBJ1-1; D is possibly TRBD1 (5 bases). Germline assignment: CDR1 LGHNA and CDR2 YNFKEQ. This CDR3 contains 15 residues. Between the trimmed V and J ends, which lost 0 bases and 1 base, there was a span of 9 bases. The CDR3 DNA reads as TGTGCCAGCAGCCAAGACGGCAGGGAGAACACTGAAGCTTTCTTT. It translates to CASSQDGRENTEAFF.

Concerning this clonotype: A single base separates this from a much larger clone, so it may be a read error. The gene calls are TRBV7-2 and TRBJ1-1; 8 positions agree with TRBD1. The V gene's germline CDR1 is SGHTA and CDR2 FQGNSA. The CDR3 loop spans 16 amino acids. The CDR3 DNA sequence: TGTTCCAGCAGCTTCCCGTCAGGGGGCATGAACACTGAAGCTTTCTTT. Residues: CSSSFPSGGMNTEAFF.

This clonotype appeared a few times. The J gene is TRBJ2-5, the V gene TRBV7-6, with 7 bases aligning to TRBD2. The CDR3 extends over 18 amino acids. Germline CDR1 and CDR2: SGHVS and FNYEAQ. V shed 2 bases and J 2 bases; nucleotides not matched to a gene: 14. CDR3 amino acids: CASSLFRTGAGEQETQYF. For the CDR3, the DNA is TGTGCCAGCAGCTTATTCCGTACGGGCGCGGGGGAGCAAGAGACCCAGTACTTC.

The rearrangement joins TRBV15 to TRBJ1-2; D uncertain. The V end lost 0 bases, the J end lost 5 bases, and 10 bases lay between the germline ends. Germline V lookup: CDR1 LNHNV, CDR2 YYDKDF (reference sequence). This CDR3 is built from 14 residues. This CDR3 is CATSRDGWGYGYTF. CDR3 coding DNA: TGTGCCACCAGCAGAGATGGGTGGGGATATGGCTACACCTTC.

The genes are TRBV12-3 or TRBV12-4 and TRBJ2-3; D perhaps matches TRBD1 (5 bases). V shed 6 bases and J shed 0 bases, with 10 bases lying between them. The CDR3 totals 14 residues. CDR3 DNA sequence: TGTGCCAGCAGCGTGACAGCTAGCACAGATACGCAGTATTTT. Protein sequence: CASSVTASTDTQYF.

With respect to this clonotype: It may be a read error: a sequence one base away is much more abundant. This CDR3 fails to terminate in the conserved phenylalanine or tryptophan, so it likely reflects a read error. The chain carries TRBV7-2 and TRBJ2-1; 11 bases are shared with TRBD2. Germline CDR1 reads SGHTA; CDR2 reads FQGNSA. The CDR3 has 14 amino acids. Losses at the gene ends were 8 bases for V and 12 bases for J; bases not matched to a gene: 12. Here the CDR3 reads CASPLAGGSGGQFL. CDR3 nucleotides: TGTGCCAGCCCCTTAGCGGGGGGGTCCGGGGGGCAGTTCCTC.

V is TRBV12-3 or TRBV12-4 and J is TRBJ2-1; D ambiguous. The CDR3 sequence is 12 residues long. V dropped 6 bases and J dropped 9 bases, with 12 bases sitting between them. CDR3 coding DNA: TGTGCCAGCAGGACCCCGGGCAGTGAGCAGTTCTTC. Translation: CASRTPGSEQFF.

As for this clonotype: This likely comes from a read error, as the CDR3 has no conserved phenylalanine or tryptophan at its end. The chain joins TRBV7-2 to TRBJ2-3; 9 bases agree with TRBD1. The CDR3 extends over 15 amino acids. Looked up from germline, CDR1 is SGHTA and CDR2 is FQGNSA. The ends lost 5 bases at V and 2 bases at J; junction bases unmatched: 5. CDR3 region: CASSARTGVTDTQYL. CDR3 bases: TGTGCCAGCAGCGCGCGGACAGGGGTCACAGATACGCAGTATTTG.

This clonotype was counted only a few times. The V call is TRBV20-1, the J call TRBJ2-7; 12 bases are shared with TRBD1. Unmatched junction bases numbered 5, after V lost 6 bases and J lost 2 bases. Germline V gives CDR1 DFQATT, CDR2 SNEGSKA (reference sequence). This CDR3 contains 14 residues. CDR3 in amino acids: CSAGGQGATYEQYF. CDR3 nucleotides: TGCAGTGCGGGGGGACAGGGGGCAACCTACGAGCAGTACTTC.

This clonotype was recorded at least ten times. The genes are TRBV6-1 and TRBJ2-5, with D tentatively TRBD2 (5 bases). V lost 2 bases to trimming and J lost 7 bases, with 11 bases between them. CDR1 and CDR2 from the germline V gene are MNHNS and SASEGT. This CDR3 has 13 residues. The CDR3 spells CASSELVARTQYF. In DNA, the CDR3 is TGTGCCAGCAGTGAATTAGTAGCGAGGACCCAGTACTTC.

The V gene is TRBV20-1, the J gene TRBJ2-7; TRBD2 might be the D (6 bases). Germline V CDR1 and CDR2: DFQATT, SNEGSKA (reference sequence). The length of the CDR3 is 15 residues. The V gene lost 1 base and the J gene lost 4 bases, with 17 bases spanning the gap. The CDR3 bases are TGCAGTGCTAGAGGTGCCCGGGGGAAACAATACGAGCAGTACTTC. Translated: CSARGARGKQYEQYF.

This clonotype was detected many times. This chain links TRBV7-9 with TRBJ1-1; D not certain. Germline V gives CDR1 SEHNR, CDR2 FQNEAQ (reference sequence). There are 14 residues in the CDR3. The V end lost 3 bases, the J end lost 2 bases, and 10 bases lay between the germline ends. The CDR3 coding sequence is TGTGCCAGCAGCTTTTCGACGGAAAACACTGAAGCTTTCTTT. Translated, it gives CASSFSTENTEAFF.

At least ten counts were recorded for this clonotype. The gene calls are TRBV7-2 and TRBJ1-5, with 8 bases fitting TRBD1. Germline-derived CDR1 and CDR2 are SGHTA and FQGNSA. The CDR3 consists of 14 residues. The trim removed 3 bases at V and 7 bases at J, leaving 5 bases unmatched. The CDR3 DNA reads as TGTGCCAGCAGCTTGACAGGGGATCGGCAGCCCCAGCATTTT. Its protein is CASSLTGDRQPQHF.

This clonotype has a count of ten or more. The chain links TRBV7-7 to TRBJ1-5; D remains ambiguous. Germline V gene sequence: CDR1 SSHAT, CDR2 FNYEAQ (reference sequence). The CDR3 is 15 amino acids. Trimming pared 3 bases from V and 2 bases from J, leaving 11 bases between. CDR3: CASSFYLSRNQPQHF. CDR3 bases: TGTGCCAGCAGCTTCTATCTCTCCCGCAATCAGCCCCAGCATTTT.